A single T cell receptor beta chain is shown here with its context. What it binds is unknown. The data were obtained in a study of radiation and T cells in renal cell carcinoma. Profiling relied on immunoSEQ multiplex PCR, and the TCRdb table lists in-frame clones only, not all of them. The table has some 20,000 clones, roughly 53% seen once. Treatment noted: treatment-naive control, cytoreductive nephrectomy. The tumor was a clear cell renal cell carcinoma. Controls included a few female and about a dozen male donors, resected 2011 to 2014. Trimming shortened V by 3 bases and J by 4 bases, and 17 bases separated the two germline ends. The CDR3 has 16 amino acids. Germline loops: CDR1 SGDLS, CDR2 YYNGEE. Study observations and caveats: Top 100 clonotypes averaged approximately 50% in irradiated versus about 45% in nephrectomy-only tumors. Dominant CDR3 motifs occupied more repertoire in irradiated than control tumors.

J is TRBJ1-3 and V is TRBV9, with a possible D match to TRBD1 (5 bases). This TCR derives from a human donor with renal cell carcinoma. The material was tumor tissue, obtained from a patient whose treatment was nephrectomy without radiotherapy. In nucleotides, the CDR3 is TGTGCCAGCAGCGCCCGATCGGGACGCCTGGGAAACACCATATATTTT. This sequence encodes CASSARSGRLGNTIYF.